These 9 T cell receptor beta chains were all obtained from the same sample, sequenced in a study of patients and donors after allogeneic stem cell transplantation (TCRdb year 2020). Libraries were constructed by RT-PCR. TCRdb records NextSeq 550 as the sequencer. The public sequencing data were trimmed at Q25 with fastp and processed into clonotypes with MiXCR by TCRdb, which kept only in-frame beta chains. Each entry is one CDR3 protein sequence, shown with its most common DNA and genes. The sample yields more than 850,000 distinct CDR3 sequences; roughly 18% were counted once. The ten most abundant clones make up 5.5% to 6.5% of the sample. The specimen was blood, either unsorted or a sorted T cell fraction (not recorded which). The receptors come from a human donor who was either an allogeneic HSCT recipient or a stem cell or donor lymphocyte infusion donor (not recorded which). It is not recorded whose cells these are; they may come from a transplant donor.

The chain combines TRBV5-1 with TRBJ2-1; 10 bases are a match to TRBD2. J lost 8 bases, V lost 4 bases, and 12 bases had no gene match. Germline loops: CDR1 SGHRS, CDR2 YFSETQ. This CDR3 comprises 16 residues. The CDR3 reads CASSPTLAGEGDEQFF. CDR3 bases: TGCGCCAGCAGCCCTACCCTAGCGGGAGAGGGTGATGAGCAGTTCTTC.

This clonotype was seen only a few times. The genes are TRBV2 and TRBJ2-2; the D gene is possibly TRBD2 (6 bases). V lost 7 bases and J lost 4, with 13 bases in between. Germline CDR1 is SNHLY and CDR2 is FYNNEI. The CDR3 runs to 14 residues. In DNA, the CDR3 is TGTGCCAGCATAAATAGCGGTTTCACCGGGGAGCTGTTTTTT. Protein product: CASINSGFTGELFF.

This clonotype was seen more than once but under ten times. V gene TRBV29-1 combines with J gene TRBJ1-1, with D unresolved. This CDR3 comprises 13 residues. V shed 6 bases and J shed 0 bases, with 11 bases lying between them. Per the germline V gene, CDR1 is SQVTM and CDR2 is ANQGSEA. CDR3 sequence: CSVAQLMNTEAFF. DNA of the CDR3: TGCAGCGTCGCCCAACTCATGAACACTGAAGCTTTCTTT.

The sample holds a few counts of this clonotype. The CDR3 DNA follows: TGTGCCAGCAGTGAAAGGTCAGGGGTGAATTCACCCCTCCACTTT. Translated: CASSERSGVNSPLHF. The chain couples TRBV25-1 to TRBJ1-6; D is perhaps TRBD1 (6 bases). The CDR3 sequence is 15 residues long. In germline, CDR1 is MGHDK, CDR2 SYGVNS. Trimming cost V 2 bases and J 7 bases, with 12 bases left between them.

This clonotype turned up a few times. V and J are TRBV2 and TRBJ2-1, with TRBD2 matching 7 bases. The CDR3 length is 15 residues. V shed 6 bases and J 2 bases; nucleotides not matched to a gene: 7. The germline V gene has CDR1 SNHLY and CDR2 FYNNEI. CDR3 sequence: CASRWASGTYNEQFF. In nucleotides, the CDR3 is TGTGCCAGCAGGTGGGCCAGCGGGACCTACAATGAGCAGTTCTTC.

The chain is built from TRBV5-1 and TRBJ1-2, with D possibly TRBD1 on 5 matching bases. This CDR3 has 14 residues. Trimming removed 4 bases at V and 8 bases at J, with 18 bases between. The germline CDR1 and CDR2 sequences are SGHRS and YFSETQ. In DNA, the CDR3 is TGCGCCAGCAGCCCAAGCGGACAAAGCCACGGCTACACCTTC. Protein sequence: CASSPSGQSHGYTF.

This clonotype occurred a few times. The J gene is TRBJ1-1, the V gene TRBV5-6; D is possibly TRBD1 (5 bases). The length of the CDR3 is 15 residues. The V end lost 4 bases, the J end lost 3 bases, and 16 bases lay between the germline ends. Germline V gene lookup returns CDR1 SGHDT and CDR2 YYEEEE. The CDR3 here is CASSGAPRGYTEAFF. Here the CDR3 DNA reads TGTGCCAGCAGCGGGGCTCCCAGAGGGTACACTGAAGCTTTCTTT.

J is TRBJ1-4 and V is TRBV2; unclear D gene. V lost 6 bases, J lost 10 bases, and 9 bases lay in between. The CDR3 totals 11 residues. Looked up from germline, CDR1 is SNHLY and CDR2 is FYNNEI. This CDR3 is CASRDQGKLFF. CDR3 sequence (DNA): TGTGCCAGCAGGGACCAAGGAAAACTGTTTTTT. Using reference TRBV2 and TRBJ1-4 for the parts outside the CDR3, the full variable domain is EPEVTQTPSHQVTQMGQEVILRCVPISNHLYFYWYRQILGQKVEFLVSFYNNEISEKSEIFDDQFSVERPDGSNFTLKIRSTKLEDSAMYFCASRDQGKLFFGSGTQLSVL.

In its sample, this clonotype was seen a few times. J is TRBJ2-3 and V is TRBV9; TRBD2 matches 11 bases. V lost 4 bases, J lost 3 bases, and 10 bases stayed unmatched. There are 17 residues in the CDR3. CDR1 SGDLS and CDR2 YYNGEE come from the germline V gene. The CDR3 DNA follows: TGTGCCAGCAGCCCTAGCGGGAGGAGTTTTCGTACAGATACGCAGTATTTT. This encodes CASSPSGRSFRTDTQYF.